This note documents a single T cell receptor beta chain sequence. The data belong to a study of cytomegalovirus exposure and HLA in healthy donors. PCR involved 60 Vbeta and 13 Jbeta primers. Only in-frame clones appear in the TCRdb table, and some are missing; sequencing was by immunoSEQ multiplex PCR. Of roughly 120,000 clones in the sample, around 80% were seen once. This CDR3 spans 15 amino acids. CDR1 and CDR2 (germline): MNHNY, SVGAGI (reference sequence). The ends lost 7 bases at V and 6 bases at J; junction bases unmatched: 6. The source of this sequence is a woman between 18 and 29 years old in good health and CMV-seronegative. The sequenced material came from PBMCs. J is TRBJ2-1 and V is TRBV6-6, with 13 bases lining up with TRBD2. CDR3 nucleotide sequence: TGTGCCAGCATTCAAACTAGCGGGAGGGCCAATGAGCAGTTCTTC. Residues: CASIQTSGRANEQFF.